This record concerns one T cell receptor beta chain sequence. The antigen is undetermined. This specimen comes from a study of shared clonotypes between healthy human individuals. Assay: immunoSEQ multiplex PCR; the TCRdb copy retains only in-frame clones and omits some. Of 2 million to 2.5 million clones listed, roughly 93% are singletons. CDR1 SGHTA and CDR2 FQGNSA come from the germline V gene. The CDR3 has 13 amino acids. V lost 1 base to trimming and J lost 5 bases; unmatched junction nucleotides: 0. Study outcomes and limitations: Estimated richness values were generally larger in naive subsets than in memory subsets.

The rearrangement uses TRBV7-2 and TRBJ1-2; 8 bases match TRBD1. This clonotype originated in a man aged 18 to 29 in good health. Some clones in this sample may be carry-over from other donors' samples. The specimen sequenced was naive CD4+ T cells from PBMCs. Subset given: CD45RA+ positively selected. CDR3: CASSLGTGYGYTF. For the CDR3, the DNA is TGTGCCAGCAGCTTAGGGACAGGGTATGGCTACACCTTC.